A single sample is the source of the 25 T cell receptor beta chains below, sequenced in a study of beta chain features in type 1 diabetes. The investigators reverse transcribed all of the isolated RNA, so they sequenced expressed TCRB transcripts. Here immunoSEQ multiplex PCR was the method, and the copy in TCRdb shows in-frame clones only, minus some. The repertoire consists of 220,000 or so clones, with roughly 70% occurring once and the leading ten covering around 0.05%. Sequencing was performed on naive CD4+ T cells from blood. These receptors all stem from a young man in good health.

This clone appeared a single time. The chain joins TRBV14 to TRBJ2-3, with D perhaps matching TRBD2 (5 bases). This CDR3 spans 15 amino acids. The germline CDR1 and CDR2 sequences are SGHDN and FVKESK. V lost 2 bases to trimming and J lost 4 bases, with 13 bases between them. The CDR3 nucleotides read TGTGCCAGCAGCCAACGTGGACGAGCGGCAGATACGCAGTATTTT. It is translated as CASSQRGRAADTQYF.

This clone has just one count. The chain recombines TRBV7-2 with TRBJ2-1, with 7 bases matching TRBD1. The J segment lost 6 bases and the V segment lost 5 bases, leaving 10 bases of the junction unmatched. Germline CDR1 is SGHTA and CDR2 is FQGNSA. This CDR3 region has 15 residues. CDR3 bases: TGTGCCAGCAGCCCCCGGCAGGGGGTCGGCAATGAGCAGTTCTTC. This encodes CASSPRQGVGNEQFF.

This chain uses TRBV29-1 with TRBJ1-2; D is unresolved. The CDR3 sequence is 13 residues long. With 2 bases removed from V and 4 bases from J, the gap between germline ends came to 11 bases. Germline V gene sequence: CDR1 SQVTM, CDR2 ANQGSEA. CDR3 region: CSVESPVAYGYTF. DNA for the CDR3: TGCAGCGTTGAATCACCAGTAGCCTATGGCTACACCTTC.

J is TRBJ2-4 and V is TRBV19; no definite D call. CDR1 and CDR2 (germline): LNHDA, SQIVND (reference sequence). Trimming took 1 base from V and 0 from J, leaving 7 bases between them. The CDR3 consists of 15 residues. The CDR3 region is CASSIAVKAKNIQYF. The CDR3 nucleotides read TGTGCCAGTAGTATAGCGGTGAAAGCCAAAAACATTCAGTACTTC.

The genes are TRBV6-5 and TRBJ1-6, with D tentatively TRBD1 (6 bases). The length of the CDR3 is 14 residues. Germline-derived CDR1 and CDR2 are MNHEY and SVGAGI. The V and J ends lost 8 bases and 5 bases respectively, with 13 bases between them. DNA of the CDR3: TGTGCCAGCGGACGGACAGAGAATAATTCACCCCTCCACTTT. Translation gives CASGRTENNSPLHF.

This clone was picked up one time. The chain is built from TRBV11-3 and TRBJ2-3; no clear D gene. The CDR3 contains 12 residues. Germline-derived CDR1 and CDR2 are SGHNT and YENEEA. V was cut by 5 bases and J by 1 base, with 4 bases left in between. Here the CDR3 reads CASSHRTDTQYF. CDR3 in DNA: TGTGCCAGCAGCCATCGCACAGATACGCAGTATTTT.

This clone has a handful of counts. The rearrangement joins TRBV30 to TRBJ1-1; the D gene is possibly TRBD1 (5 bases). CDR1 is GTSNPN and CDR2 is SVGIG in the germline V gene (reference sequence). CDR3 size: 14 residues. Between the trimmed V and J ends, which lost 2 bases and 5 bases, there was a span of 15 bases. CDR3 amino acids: CAWSTPAEGTEAFF. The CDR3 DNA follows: TGTGCCTGGAGTACCCCAGCGGAGGGGACTGAAGCTTTCTTT.

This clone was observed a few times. CDR3 in amino acids: CAWSTFVERRGNEQFF. The CDR3 nucleotides read TGTGCCTGGAGTACCTTCGTAGAGAGACGGGGGAATGAGCAGTTCTTC. The rearrangement joins TRBV30 to TRBJ2-1, with D possibly matching TRBD2 (6 bases). The CDR3 consists of 16 residues. The germline V gene has CDR1 GTSNPN and CDR2 SVGIG (reference sequence). Trimming shortened V by 2 bases and J by 7 bases, and 21 bases separated the two germline ends. Full variable domain (outside the CDR3, taken from reference TRBV30 and TRBJ2-1): SQTIHQWPATLVQPVGSPLSLECTVEGTSNPNLYWYRQAAGRGLQLLFYSVGIGQISSEVPQNLSASRPQDRQFILSSKKLLLSDSGFYLCAWSTFVERRGNEQFFGPGTRLTVL.

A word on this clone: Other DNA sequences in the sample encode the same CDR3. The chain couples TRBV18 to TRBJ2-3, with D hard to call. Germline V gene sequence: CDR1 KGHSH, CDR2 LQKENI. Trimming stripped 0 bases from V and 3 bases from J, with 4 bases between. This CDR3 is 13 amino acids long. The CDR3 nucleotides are TGTGCCAGCTCACCACCAGGGACAGATACGCAGTATTTT. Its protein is CASSPPGTDTQYF.

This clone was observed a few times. The CDR3 region is CSVGRPTEAFF. The DNA of the CDR3 is TGCAGCGTGGGACGCCCCACTGAAGCTTTCTTT. The gene calls are TRBV29-1 and TRBJ1-1, with a tentative D call TRBD1 (5 bases). Germline loops: CDR1 SQVTM, CDR2 ANQGSEA. This CDR3 has 11 amino acids. Trimming pared 6 bases from V and 4 bases from J, leaving 9 bases between.

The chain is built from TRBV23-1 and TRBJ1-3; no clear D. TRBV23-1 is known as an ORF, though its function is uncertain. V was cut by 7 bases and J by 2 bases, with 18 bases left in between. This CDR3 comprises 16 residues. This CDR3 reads CASTTPQRPTGNTIYF. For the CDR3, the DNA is TGCGCCAGCACGACCCCACAACGACCCACTGGAAACACCATATATTTT.

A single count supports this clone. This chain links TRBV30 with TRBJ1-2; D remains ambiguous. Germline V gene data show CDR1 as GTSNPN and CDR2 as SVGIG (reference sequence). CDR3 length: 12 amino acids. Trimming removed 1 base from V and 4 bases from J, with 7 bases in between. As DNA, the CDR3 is TGTGCCTGGAGTGCGGCCAGCTATGGCTACACCTTC. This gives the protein CAWSAASYGYTF.

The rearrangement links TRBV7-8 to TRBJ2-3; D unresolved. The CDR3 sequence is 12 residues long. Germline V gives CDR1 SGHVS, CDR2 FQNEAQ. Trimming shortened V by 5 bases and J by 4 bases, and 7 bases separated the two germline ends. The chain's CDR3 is CASSAGPDTQYF. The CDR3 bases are TGTGCCAGCAGCGCTGGGCCAGATACGCAGTATTTT.

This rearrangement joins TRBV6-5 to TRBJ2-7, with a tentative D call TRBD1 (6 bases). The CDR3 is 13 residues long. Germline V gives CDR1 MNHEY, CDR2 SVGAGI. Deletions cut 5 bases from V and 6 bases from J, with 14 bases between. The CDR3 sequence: CASSRQVKREQYF. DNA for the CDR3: TGTGCCAGCAGTCGACAGGTCAAACGCGAGCAGTACTTC.

The CDR3 spells CASSGRGAGAWNTEAFF. The CDR3 coding sequence is TGTGCCAGCAGTGGACGTGGGGCAGGGGCTTGGAACACTGAAGCTTTCTTT. The chain is built from TRBV25-1 and TRBJ1-1; D is perhaps TRBD1 (6 bases). Between the trimmed V and J ends, which lost 4 bases and 1 base, there was a span of 19 bases. Germline CDR1 is MGHDK and CDR2 is SYGVNS. The CDR3 is 17 residues long.

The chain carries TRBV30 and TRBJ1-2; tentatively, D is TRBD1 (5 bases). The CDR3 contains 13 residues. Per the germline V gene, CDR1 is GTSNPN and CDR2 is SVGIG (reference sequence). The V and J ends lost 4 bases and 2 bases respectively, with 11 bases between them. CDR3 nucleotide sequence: TGTGCCTGGAATCCCAGGGCCAACTATGGCTACACCTTC. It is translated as CAWNPRANYGYTF.

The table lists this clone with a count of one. The DNA of the CDR3 is TGCGCCAGCAGCCAAGAAGGGGGGGCAGATACGCAGTATTTT. It codes for CASSQEGGADTQYF. The V gene is TRBV4-1, the J gene TRBJ2-3; D perhaps matches TRBD2 (7 bases). The CDR3 has 14 residues. Germline V gives CDR1 MGHRA, CDR2 YSYEKL. With 0 bases removed from V and 4 bases from J, the gap between germline ends came to 8 bases.

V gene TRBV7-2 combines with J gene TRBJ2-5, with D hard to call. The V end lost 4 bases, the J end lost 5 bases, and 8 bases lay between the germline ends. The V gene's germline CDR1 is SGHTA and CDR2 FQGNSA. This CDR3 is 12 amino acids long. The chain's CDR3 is CASSSYSETQYF. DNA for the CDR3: TGTGCCAGCAGCTCATATTCTGAGACCCAGTACTTC.

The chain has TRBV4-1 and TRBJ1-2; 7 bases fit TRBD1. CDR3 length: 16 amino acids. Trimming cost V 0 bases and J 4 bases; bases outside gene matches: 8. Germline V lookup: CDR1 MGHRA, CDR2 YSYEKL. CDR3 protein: CASSQDGNRGAYGYTF. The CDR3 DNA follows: TGCGCCAGCAGCCAAGATGGGAACAGGGGAGCCTATGGCTACACCTTC.

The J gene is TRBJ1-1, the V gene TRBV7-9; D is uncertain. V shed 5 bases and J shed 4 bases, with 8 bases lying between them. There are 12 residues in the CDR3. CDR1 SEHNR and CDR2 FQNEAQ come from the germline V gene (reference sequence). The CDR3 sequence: CASSGMGTEAFF. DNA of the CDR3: TGTGCCAGCAGCGGGATGGGCACTGAAGCTTTCTTT.

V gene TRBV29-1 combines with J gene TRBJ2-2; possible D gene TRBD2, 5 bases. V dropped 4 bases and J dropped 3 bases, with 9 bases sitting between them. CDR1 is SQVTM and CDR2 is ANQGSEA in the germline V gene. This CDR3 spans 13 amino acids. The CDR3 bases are TGCAGCGTTGGAGGGATTTACACCGGGGAGCTGTTTTTT. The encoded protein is CSVGGIYTGELFF.

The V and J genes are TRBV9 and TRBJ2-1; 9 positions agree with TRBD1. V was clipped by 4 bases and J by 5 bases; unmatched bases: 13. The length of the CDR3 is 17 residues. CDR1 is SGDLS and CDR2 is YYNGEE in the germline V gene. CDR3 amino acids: CASSLRTGASADNEQFF. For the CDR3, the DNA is TGTGCCAGCAGCTTGCGGACAGGGGCGTCAGCAGACAATGAGCAGTTCTTC.

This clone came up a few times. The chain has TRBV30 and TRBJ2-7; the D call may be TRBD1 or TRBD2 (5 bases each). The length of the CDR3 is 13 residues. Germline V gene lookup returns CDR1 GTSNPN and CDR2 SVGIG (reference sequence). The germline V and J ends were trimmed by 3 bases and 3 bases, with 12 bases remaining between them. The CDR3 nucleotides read TGTGCCTGGAGGGGGACCGGTCTCTACGAGCAGTACTTC. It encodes CAWRGTGLYEQYF. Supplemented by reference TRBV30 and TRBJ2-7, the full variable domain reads SQTIHQWPATLVQPVGSPLSLECTVEGTSNPNLYWYRQAAGRGLQLLFYSVGIGQISSEVPQNLSASRPQDRQFILSSKKLLLSDSGFYLCAWRGTGLYEQYFGPGTRLTVT.

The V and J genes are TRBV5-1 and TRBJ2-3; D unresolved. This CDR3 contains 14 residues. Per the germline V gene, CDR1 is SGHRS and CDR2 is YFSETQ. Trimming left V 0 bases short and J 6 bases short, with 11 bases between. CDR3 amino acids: CASSLESVVDTQYF. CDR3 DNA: TGCGCCAGCAGCTTGGAGTCTGTCGTGGATACGCAGTATTTT.

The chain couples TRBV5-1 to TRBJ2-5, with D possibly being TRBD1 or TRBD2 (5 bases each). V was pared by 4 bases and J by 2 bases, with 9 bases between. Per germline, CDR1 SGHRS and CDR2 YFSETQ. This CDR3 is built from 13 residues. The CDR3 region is CASSRDGQETQYF. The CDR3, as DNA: TGCGCCAGCAGCCGGGACGGACAAGAGACCCAGTACTTC.